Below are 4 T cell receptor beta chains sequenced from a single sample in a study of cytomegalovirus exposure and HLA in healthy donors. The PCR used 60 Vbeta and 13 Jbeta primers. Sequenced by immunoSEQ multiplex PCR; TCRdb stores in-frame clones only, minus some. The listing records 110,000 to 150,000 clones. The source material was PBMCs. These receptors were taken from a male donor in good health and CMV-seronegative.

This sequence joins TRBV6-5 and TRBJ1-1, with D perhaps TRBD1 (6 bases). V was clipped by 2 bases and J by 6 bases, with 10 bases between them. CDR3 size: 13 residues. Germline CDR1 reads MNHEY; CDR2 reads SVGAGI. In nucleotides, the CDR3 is TGTGCCAGCAGTTACAGCAGGGGCGCTGAAGCTTTCTTT. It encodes CASSYSRGAEAFF.

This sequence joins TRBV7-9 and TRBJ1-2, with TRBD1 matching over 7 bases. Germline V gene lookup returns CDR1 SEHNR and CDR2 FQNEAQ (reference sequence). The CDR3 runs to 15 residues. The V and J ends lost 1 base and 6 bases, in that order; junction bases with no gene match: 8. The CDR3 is CASSLGVGTADGYTF. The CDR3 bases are TGTGCCAGCAGCTTAGGGGTCGGGACAGCGGATGGCTACACCTTC.

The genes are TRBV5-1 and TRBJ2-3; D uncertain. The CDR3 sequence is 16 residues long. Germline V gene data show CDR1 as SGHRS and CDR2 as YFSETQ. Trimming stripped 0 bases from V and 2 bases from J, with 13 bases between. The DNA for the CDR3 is TGCGCCAGCAGCTTGGCCCTGGAGCAATTCACAGATACGCAGTATTTT. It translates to CASSLALEQFTDTQYF. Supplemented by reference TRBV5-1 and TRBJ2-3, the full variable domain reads KAGVTQTPRYLIKTRGQQVTLSCSPISGHRSVSWYQQTPGQGLQFLFEYFSETQRNKGNFPGRFSGRQFSNSRSEMNVSTLELGDSALYLCASSLALEQFTDTQYFGPGTRLTVL.

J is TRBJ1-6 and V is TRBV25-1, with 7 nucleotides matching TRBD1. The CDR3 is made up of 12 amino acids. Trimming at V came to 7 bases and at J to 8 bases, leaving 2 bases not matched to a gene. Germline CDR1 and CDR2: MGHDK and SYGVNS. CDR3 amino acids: CASTQGDSPLHF. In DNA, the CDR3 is TGTGCCAGCACCCAGGGGGATTCACCCCTCCACTTT.